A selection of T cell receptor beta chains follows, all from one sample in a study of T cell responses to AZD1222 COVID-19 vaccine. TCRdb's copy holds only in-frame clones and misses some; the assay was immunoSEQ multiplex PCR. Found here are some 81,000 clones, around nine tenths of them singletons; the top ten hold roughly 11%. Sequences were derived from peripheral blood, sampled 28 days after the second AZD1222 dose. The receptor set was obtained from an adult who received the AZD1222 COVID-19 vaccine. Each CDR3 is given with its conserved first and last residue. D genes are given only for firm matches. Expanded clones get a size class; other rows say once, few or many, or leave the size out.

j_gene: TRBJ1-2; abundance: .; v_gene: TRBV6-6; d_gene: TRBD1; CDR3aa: CASSGDRDVDGYTF; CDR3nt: TGTGCCAGCAGTGGCGACAGGGACGTGGATGGCTACACCTTC
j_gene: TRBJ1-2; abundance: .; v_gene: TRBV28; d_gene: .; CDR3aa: CASSLWGGSSHAIGGYTF; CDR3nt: TGTGCCAGCAGTTTATGGGGCGGGTCCAGCCACGCGATAGGCGGCTACACCTTC
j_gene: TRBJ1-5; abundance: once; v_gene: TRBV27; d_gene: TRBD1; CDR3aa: CASSLDRAQPQHF; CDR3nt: TGTGCCAGCAGTTTGGACAGGGCCCAGCCCCAGCATTTT
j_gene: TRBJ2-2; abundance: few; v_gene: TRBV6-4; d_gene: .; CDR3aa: CATRKWDTGELFF; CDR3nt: TGTGCCACCCGAAAGTGGGACACCGGGGAGCTGTTTTTT
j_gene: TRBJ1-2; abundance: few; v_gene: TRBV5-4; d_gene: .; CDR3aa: CASSYREGDYGYTF; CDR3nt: TGTGCCAGCAGCTACAGGGAGGGGGACTATGGCTACACCTTC
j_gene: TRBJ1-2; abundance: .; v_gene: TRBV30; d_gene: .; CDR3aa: CAWTQGGSYGYTF; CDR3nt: TGTGCCTGGACACAGGGTGGGAGCTATGGCTACACCTTC
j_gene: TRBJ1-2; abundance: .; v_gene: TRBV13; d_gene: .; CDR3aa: CASSLGRGNYGYTF; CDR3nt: TGTGCCAGCAGCTTAGGTCGGGGAAACTATGGCTACACCTTC
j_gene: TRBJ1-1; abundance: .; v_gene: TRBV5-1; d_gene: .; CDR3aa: CASSLGIGNTEAFF; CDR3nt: TGCGCCAGCAGCTTGGGTATAGGGAACACTGAAGCTTTCTTT
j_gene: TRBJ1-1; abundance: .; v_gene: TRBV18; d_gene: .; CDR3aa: CASSPQGTGNTEAFF; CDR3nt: TGTGCCAGCTCACCACAGGGGACGGGGAACACTGAAGCTTTCTTT
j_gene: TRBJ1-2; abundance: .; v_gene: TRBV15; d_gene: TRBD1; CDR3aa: CATSRDLTGVYGYTF; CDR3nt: TGTGCCACCAGCAGAGATCTTACAGGGGTCTATGGCTACACCTTC
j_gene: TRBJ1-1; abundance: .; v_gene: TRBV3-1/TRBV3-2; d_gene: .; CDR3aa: CASSQGTEAFF; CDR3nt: TGTGCCAGCAGCCAGGGGACTGAAGCTTTCTTT
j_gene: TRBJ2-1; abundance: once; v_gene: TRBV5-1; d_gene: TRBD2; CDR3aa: CASSLGSAGEVNEQFF; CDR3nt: TGCGCCAGCAGCTTGGGATCGGCGGGAGAAGTGAATGAGCAGTTCTTC
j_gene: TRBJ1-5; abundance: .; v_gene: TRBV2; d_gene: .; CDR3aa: CASSDEGHSNQPQHF; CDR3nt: TGTGCCAGCAGTGACGAGGGCCATAGCAATCAGCCCCAGCATTTT
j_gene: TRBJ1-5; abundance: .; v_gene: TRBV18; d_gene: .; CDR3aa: CASSKLTDQPQHF; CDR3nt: TGTGCCAGCTCAAAGCTTACTGATCAGCCCCAGCATTTT
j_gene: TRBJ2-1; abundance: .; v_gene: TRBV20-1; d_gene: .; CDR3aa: CSGGQFEQFF; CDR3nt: TGCAGCGGGGGACAGTTTGAGCAGTTCTTC
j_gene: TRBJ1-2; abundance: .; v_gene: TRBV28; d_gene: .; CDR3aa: CASSHGPLYGYTF; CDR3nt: TGTGCCAGCAGTCACGGGCCTCTCTATGGCTACACCTTC
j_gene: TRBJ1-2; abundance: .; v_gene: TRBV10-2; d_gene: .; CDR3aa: CASSVRGASGYTF; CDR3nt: TGCGCCAGCAGCGTCCGGGGGGCGTCGGGCTACACCTTC
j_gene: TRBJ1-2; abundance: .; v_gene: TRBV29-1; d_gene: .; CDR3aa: CSVLGGNYGYTF; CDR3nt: TGCAGCGTTCTTGGCGGAAACTATGGCTACACCTTC
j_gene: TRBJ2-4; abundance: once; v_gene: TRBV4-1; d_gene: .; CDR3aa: CASSQVGRGSKNIQYF; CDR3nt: TGCGCCAGCAGCCAAGTGGGGAGGGGGAGCAAAAACATTCAGTACTTC
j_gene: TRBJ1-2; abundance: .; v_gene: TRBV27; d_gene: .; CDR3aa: CASSLWGAGYGYTF; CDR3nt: TGTGCCAGCAGTTTATGGGGCGCGGGGTATGGCTACACCTTC
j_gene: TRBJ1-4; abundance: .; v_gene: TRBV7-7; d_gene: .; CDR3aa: CASGSEKLFF; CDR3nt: TGTGCTAGCGGTAGTGAAAAACTGTTTTTT
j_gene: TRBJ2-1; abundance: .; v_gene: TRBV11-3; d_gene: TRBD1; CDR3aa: CASSLDRLGQGTSEQFF; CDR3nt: TGTGCCAGCAGCTTAGATCGCCTGGGACAGGGGACGAGTGAGCAGTTCTTC